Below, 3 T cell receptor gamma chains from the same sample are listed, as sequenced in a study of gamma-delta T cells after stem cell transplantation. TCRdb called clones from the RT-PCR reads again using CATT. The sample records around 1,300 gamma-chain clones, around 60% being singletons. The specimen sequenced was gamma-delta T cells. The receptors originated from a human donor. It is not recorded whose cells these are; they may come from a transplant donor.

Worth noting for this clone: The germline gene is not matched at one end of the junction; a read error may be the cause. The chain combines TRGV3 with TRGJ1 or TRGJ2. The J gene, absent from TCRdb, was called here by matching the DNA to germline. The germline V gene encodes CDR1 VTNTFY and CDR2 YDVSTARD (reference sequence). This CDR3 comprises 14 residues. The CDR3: CAAWGRSNYYKKLF. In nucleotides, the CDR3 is TGTGCCGCCTGGGGCAGATCGAATTATTATAAGAAACTCTTT.

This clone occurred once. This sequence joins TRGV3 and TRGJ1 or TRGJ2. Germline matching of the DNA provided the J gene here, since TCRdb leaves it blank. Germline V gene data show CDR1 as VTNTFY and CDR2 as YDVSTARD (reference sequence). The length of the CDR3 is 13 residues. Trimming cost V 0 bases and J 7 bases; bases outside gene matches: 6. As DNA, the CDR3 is TGTGCCACCTGGGACAGGCCTGGGTATAAGAAACTCTTT. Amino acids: CATWDRPGYKKLF.

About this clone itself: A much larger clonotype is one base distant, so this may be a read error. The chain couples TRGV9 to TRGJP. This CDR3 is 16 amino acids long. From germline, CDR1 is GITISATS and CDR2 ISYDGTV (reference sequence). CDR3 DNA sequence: TGTGCCTTGTGGGAGGTGCAAGAGTTTGGCAAAAAAATCAAGGTATTT. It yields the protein CALWEVQEFGKKIKVF.